This TCR beta chain derives from a study of control samples from healthy donors and cancer patients. The method was immunoSEQ multiplex PCR; TCRdb's version includes in-frame clones alone and lacks a portion of them. The sample carries over 100,000 clones, roughly nine tenths recorded once. This TCR was sampled from a woman aged 18-35 years in good health. Sample: blood.

This CDR3 reads CASSSSGLAGWEETQYF. The CDR3 nucleotides are TGTGCCAGCAGCTCCTCCGGACTAGCGGGGTGGGAAGAGACCCAGTACTTC. V and J are TRBV5-6 and TRBJ2-5, with 12 bases identical to TRBD2. This CDR3 region has 17 residues. The ends lost 3 bases at V and 3 bases at J; junction bases unmatched: 9. The germline V gene encodes CDR1 SGHDT and CDR2 YYEEEE.